This entry lists 17 T cell receptor beta chains sequenced from one sample in a study of radiotherapy plus CTLA-4 blockade in lung cancer. Sequenced by immunoSEQ multiplex PCR; TCRdb stores in-frame clones only, minus some. The top ten hold roughly 26% of the sample, which has roughly 90,000 clones, approximately 82% seen once. Here the sequenced sample was peripheral blood, taken from a patient treated with radiotherapy plus ipilimumab. Receptors originate from a human donor with non-small cell lung cancer that progressed on radiotherapy plus ipilimumab.

The chain couples TRBV6-5 to TRBJ1-2; TRBD1 agrees at 9 bases. Germline V CDR1 and CDR2: MNHEY, SVGAGI. The CDR3 is made up of 12 amino acids. V trimming: 6 bases; J trimming: 7 bases; junction bases outside the gene matches: 3. This chain's CDR3 is CASRTGGSGYTF. The CDR3 region has the DNA TGTGCCAGCAGAACAGGGGGCAGTGGCTACACCTTC.

In its sample, this clone was seen a few times. The rearrangement links TRBV28 to TRBJ2-7; possibly TRBD2 for D (5 bases). Trimming removed 3 bases at V and 6 bases at J, with 9 bases between. The germline V gene encodes CDR1 MDHEN and CDR2 SYDVKM. The CDR3 contains 12 residues. CDR3: CASSLRGSEQYF. CDR3 in DNA: TGTGCCAGCAGTTTGCGAGGGTCCGAGCAGTACTTC.

This clone was counted only a few times. The chain recombines TRBV5-6 with TRBJ2-1; D not certain. This CDR3 is built from 15 residues. The germline V gene encodes CDR1 SGHDT and CDR2 YYEEEE. V lost 0 bases and J 0 bases, leaving 7 bases between the germline ends. The CDR3 region is CASSLDVSSYNEQFF. The CDR3 nucleotides read TGTGCCAGCAGCTTGGATGTTAGCTCCTACAATGAGCAGTTCTTC.

J is TRBJ1-4 and V is TRBV5-1, with D uncertain. This CDR3 is built from 15 residues. Germline lookup yields CDR1 SGHRS and CDR2 YFSETQ. V gave up 2 bases and J gave up 5 bases, with 13 bases separating them. CDR3 sequence (DNA): TGCGCCAGCAGCTTAGGATCCTCGGGGAATGAAAAACTGTTTTTT. Its protein product is CASSLGSSGNEKLFF.

This clone was counted a few times. The chain uses TRBV7-9 and TRBJ2-1; D is undetermined. Germline-derived CDR1 and CDR2 are SEHNR and FQNEAQ (reference sequence). CDR3 size: 17 residues. V was cut by 6 bases and J by 0 bases, with 18 bases left in between. This CDR3 reads CASRPPSVRSSYNEQFF. CDR3 in DNA: TGTGCCAGCAGACCTCCGTCCGTGCGGAGCTCCTACAATGAGCAGTTCTTC.

In its sample, this clone was seen a few times. The chain recombines TRBV5-1 with TRBJ2-7, with D unclear. The CDR3 runs 14 residues. From germline, CDR1 is SGHRS and CDR2 YFSETQ. V lost 2 bases and J 0 bases, leaving 9 bases between the germline ends. The CDR3 loop is CASSFTPNSYEQYF. In nucleotides, the CDR3 is TGCGCCAGCAGCTTTACACCAAACTCCTACGAGCAGTACTTC.

The CDR3 coding sequence is TGCGCCAGCAGCTCCGGACAGGGGTACCAAGAGACCCAGTACTTC. It is translated as CASSSGQGYQETQYF. V is TRBV5-1 and J is TRBJ2-5; TRBD1 agrees at 9 bases. Losses at the gene ends were 3 bases for V and 0 bases for J; bases not matched to a gene: 3. Germline values: CDR1 SGHRS, CDR2 YFSETQ. This CDR3 has 15 residues.

V usage is TRBV14 and J usage is TRBJ2-7, with 11 bases identical to TRBD2. Trimming at V came to 0 bases and at J to 7 bases, leaving 5 bases not matched to a gene. The CDR3 sequence is 15 residues long. Germline V lookup: CDR1 SGHDN, CDR2 FVKESK. The CDR3 is CASSQDTTSGIEQYV. In nucleotides, the CDR3 is TGTGCCAGCAGCCAAGATACGACTAGCGGGATTGAGCAGTACGTC.

The chain is built from TRBV4-1 and TRBJ1-4; 7 bases are a match to TRBD1. Germline V CDR1 and CDR2: MGHRA, YSYEKL. The CDR3 is made up of 15 amino acids. Trimming cost V 3 bases and J 4 bases; bases outside gene matches: 5. Here the CDR3 DNA reads TGCGCCAGCAGCCATCCGGGACAGCTTAATGAAAAACTGTTTTTT. Its translation is CASSHPGQLNEKLFF.

The chain recombines TRBV6-5 with TRBJ1-2; D is possibly TRBD1 (6 bases). In germline, CDR1 is MNHEY, CDR2 SVGAGI. V lost 5 bases to trimming and J lost 4 bases, with 11 bases between them. This CDR3 region has 13 residues. CDR3 loop: CASSNWTVYGYTF. Here the CDR3 DNA reads TGTGCCAGCAGTAACTGGACAGTCTATGGCTACACCTTC.

The J gene is TRBJ2-6, the V gene TRBV11-2; D unresolved. The CDR3 extends over 16 amino acids. Germline CDR1 SGHAT, CDR2 FQNNGV. V was shortened by 5 bases and J by 2 bases, with 13 bases between the two germline ends. The CDR3 DNA is TGTGCCAGCAGCCCCCGTGTCCTGGCTGGGGCCAACGTCCTGACTTTC. Its protein product is CASSPRVLAGANVLTF.

V gene TRBV6-4 combines with J gene TRBJ2-3; 7 bases fit TRBD2. In germline, CDR1 is MRHNA, CDR2 SNTAGT. The CDR3 is made up of 15 amino acids. The junction had 8 bases not matched to a gene; V was cut back by 3 bases and J by 5 bases. For the CDR3, the DNA is TGTGCCAGCAGTGAGTTCTCGGGCGGGAGAGATACGCAGTATTTT. Translation: CASSEFSGGRDTQYF.

The chain joins TRBV11-2 to TRBJ2-7; TRBD2 is a possible D gene (7 bases). The CDR3 is 14 residues long. The V and J ends lost 2 bases and 3 bases respectively, with 11 bases between them. Looked up from germline, CDR1 is SGHAT and CDR2 is FQNNGV. CDR3 sequence: CASSLRGRGYEQYV. CDR3 coding DNA: TGTGCCAGCAGCTTAAGGGGGAGGGGCTACGAGCAGTACGTC.

This chain connects TRBV2 to TRBJ2-7; 12 nucleotides line up with TRBD1. Germline V gene lookup returns CDR1 SNHLY and CDR2 FYNNEI. J gave up 7 bases and V 8 bases, and 6 bases lay outside the gene matches. The CDR3 is 13 amino acids. CDR3 sequence: CASVRDRGQEQYV. For the CDR3, the DNA is TGTGCCAGCGTTAGGGACAGGGGGCAAGAGCAGTACGTC.

The chain joins TRBV19 to TRBJ1-5; D possibly corresponds to TRBD1 (5 bases). V dropped 3 bases and J dropped 7 bases, with 16 bases sitting between them. This CDR3 has 15 amino acids. Germline assignment: CDR1 LNHDA and CDR2 SQIVND (reference sequence). The CDR3 bases are TGTGCCAGTAGTATTCAGGGAACCTTAAGCCAGCCCCAGCATTTT. This encodes CASSIQGTLSQPQHF.

The genes are TRBV6-5 and TRBJ2-6; D is unclear. The germline gives CDR1 MNHEY, CDR2 SVGAGI. There are 14 residues in the CDR3. V lost 8 bases and J 4 bases, leaving 12 bases between the germline ends. The DNA for the CDR3 is TGTGCCAGCGAAGAACGGCTCGGGGCCAACGTCCTGACTTTC. Translating gives CASEERLGANVLTF.

This chain uses TRBV10-3 with TRBJ1-5; D unresolved. Germline CDR1 and CDR2: ENHRY and SYGVKD. The V and J ends lost 7 bases and 4 bases respectively, with 11 bases between them. The CDR3 spans 13 residues. CDR3 sequence (DNA): TGTGCCATCACCGGGAATCTTAATCAGCCCCAGCATTTT. The encoded protein is CAITGNLNQPQHF.